The source of this T cell receptor (beta chain) is a study of shared clonotypes between healthy human individuals. V shed 4 bases, J shed 3 bases, and the junction held 13 bases outside the gene matches. The CDR3 contains 17 residues. Germline lookup yields CDR1 SGHNT and CDR2 YENEEA. Generated by immunoSEQ multiplex PCR, the TCRdb table keeps only in-frame clones and is missing some. The data contain around 440,000 clones, around 77% of them seen just once; the ten biggest clones take up around 13%. Broader study findings: Limited genetic and exposure-history diversity came from having few donors.

Turning to this clone: What it binds is not known. A far larger clone differs by one base, so this is likely a read error. At the DNA level, this CDR3 is encoded by other sequences in the same sample as well.

The TCR was taken from a woman between 40 and 55 years old in good health. Some clones in this sample may be carry-over from other donors' samples. The J gene is TRBJ2-5, the V gene TRBV11-3; 8 bases line up with TRBD2. The sample taken for sequencing was PBMCs. CDR3 amino acids: CASSSSGTGGLEETQYF. CDR3 bases: TGTGCCAGCAGCTCTAGCGGCACGGGAGGGTTGGAAGAGACCCAGTACTTC.